Listed here are 12 T cell receptor beta chains from one sample, sequenced in a study of blood T cells in healthy people across ages. Together with a sample-barcoded 5' primer, a J-beta primer mix was included in a second PCR lasting about 7 to 11 cycles. Each CDR3 protein gets one entry after TCRdb re-called the 5' RACE reads with MiXCR. Counted here are hundreds of thousands of distinct CDR3 sequences, around half occurring once; the ten biggest clones make up roughly 20%. Specimen: blood. These receptors were taken from an older man in good health.

Remarks on this clonotype: A much larger clonotype is one base distant, so this may be a read error. DNA of the CDR3: TGCGCCAGCAGCTTGGGGACTAGCGGGATTTTCTACAATGAGCAGTACTTC. This sequence encodes CASSLGTSGIFYNEQYF. This chain links TRBV5-1 with TRBJ2-5; 12 bases agree with TRBD2. CDR1 is SGHRS and CDR2 is YFSETQ in the germline V gene. Trimming cost V 0 bases and J 11 bases; bases outside gene matches: 14. The CDR3 contains 17 residues.

The chain has TRBV20-1 and TRBJ2-1, with D uncertain. The CDR3 is 10 residues long. Germline V gene sequence: CDR1 DFQATT, CDR2 SNEGSKA (reference sequence). With 8 bases removed from V and 5 bases from J, the gap between germline ends came to 7 bases. The DNA of the CDR3 is TGCAGTTTTTCGAACAATGAGCAGTTCTTC. This encodes CSFSNNEQFF.

The table lists this clonotype with many counts. The J gene is TRBJ2-7, the V gene TRBV29-1; 7 positions agree with TRBD1. The CDR3 consists of 13 residues. In germline, CDR1 is SQVTM, CDR2 ANQGSEA. Trimming took 2 bases from V and 0 from J; bases not matched to a gene: 1. The CDR3 spells CSVEWDSSYEQYF. CDR3 DNA sequence: TGCAGCGTTGAATGGGACAGCTCCTACGAGCAGTACTTC.

V usage is TRBV7-2 and J usage is TRBJ2-5; D is unresolved. V was clipped by 1 base and J by 5 bases, with 14 bases between them. CDR1 and CDR2 from the germline V gene are SGHTA and FQGNSA. The CDR3 length is 15 residues. The CDR3: CASSLGPAAVETQYF. CDR3 DNA sequence: TGTGCCAGCAGCTTAGGGCCGGCAGCTGTGGAGACCCAGTACTTC.

V is TRBV29-1 and J is TRBJ1-2, with a possible D match to TRBD1 (6 bases). CDR3 length: 14 residues. V lost 2 bases and J 6 bases, leaving 16 bases between the germline ends. The V gene's germline CDR1 is SQVTM and CDR2 ANQGSEA. CDR3 in DNA: TGCAGCGTTGAACACAGGGAGGAGGTAGATGGCTACACCTTC. Protein sequence: CSVEHREEVDGYTF.

This clonotype has only a few counts. The chain carries TRBV27 and TRBJ2-7, with D unclear. V shed 2 bases and J shed 0 bases, with 11 bases lying between them. CDR3 length equals 15 residues. Germline V gene sequence: CDR1 MNHEY, CDR2 SMNVEV (reference sequence). In nucleotides, the CDR3 is TGTGCCAGCAGTTTAGGTCCCAGGATCTCCTACGAGCAGTACTTC. Its protein is CASSLGPRISYEQYF.

The chain combines TRBV3-1 with TRBJ1-2, with D possibly TRBD1 on 5 matching bases. The germline CDR1 and CDR2 sequences are LGHDT and YNNKEL (reference sequence). Trimming removed 5 bases at V and 4 bases at J, with 11 bases between. The CDR3 loop spans 13 amino acids. The CDR3 DNA is TGTGCCAGCAGCTTGGAACAGGCCTATGGCTACACCTTC. Translating gives CASSLEQAYGYTF.

This chain joins TRBV10-3 and TRBJ2-7; D is perhaps TRBD2 (6 bases). Germline values: CDR1 ENHRY, CDR2 SYGVKD. This CDR3 comprises 13 residues. Trimming shortened V by 6 bases and J by 6 bases, and 15 bases separated the two germline ends. The chain's CDR3 is CAIRAPVGGEQYF. As DNA, the CDR3 is TGTGCCATCAGGGCCCCAGTGGGGGGCGAGCAGTACTTC.

The count of this clonotype is one. The chain combines TRBV29-1 with TRBJ2-1, with TRBD1 as a possible D gene (6 bases). From germline, CDR1 is SQVTM and CDR2 ANQGSEA. V lost 4 bases and J lost 12, with 10 bases in between. This CDR3 contains 10 residues. The chain's CDR3 is CSVGEQGQFF. DNA for the CDR3: TGCAGCGTTGGGGAACAGGGGCAGTTCTTC.

This clonotype was counted a single time. V gene TRBV7-2 combines with J gene TRBJ1-4; 8 nucleotides align to TRBD1. CDR3 length: 14 residues. Germline trimming cut 6 bases from V and 5 bases from J; bases unmatched to any gene: 5. CDR1 and CDR2 (germline): SGHTA, FQGNSA. The CDR3 spells CASSSDRENEKLFF. CDR3 DNA sequence: TGTGCCAGCAGTTCGGACAGGGAAAATGAAAAACTGTTTTTT.

This sequence joins TRBV6-6 and TRBJ2-7; unclear D gene. The V gene lost 2 bases and the J gene lost 0 bases, with 5 bases spanning the gap. This CDR3 spans 13 amino acids. CDR1 is MNHNY, CDR2 SVGAGI, per germline (reference sequence). CDR3 bases: TGTGCCAGCAGTTACGGGAACTCCTACGAGCAGTACTTC. This sequence encodes CASSYGNSYEQYF.

In the case of this clonotype: This could be a read error, since a much larger clone is one nucleotide away. V and J are TRBV7-9 and TRBJ2-1, with D perhaps TRBD2 (6 bases). Judging by the DNA end, TRBJ2-7 fits better; the J call may be wrong. Germline values: CDR1 SEHNR, CDR2 FQNEAQ (reference sequence). The CDR3 runs to 14 residues. CDR3 region: CASSLEGLTNEQYF. DNA of the CDR3: TGTGCCAGCAGCTTAGAGGGACTTACCAATGAGCAGTACTTC.